The T cell receptor (beta chain) described here comes from a study of T cell clonality in common variable immunodeficiency. Libraries were prepared by immunoSEQ multiplex PCR; TCRdb keeps only in-frame clonotypes and omits some of them. The repertoire consists of some 44,000 clones, none detected only once. CDR3 size: 17 residues. Germline V lookup: CDR1 MGHRA, CDR2 YSYEKL. The junction had 9 bases not matched to a gene; V was cut back by 0 bases and J by 5 bases. This clone was counted at least ten times. Read sequence stops 3 residues before the CDR3 end, and the germline J gene provides the missing end.

The TCR sequence derives from a person between 18 and 75 years old in good health. The sequenced sample was peripheral blood mononuclear cells. This chain joins TRBV4-1 and TRBJ2-1, with 8 bases identical to TRBD1. The chain's CDR3 is CASSQDYGTGTNNEQFF. CDR3 bases read: TGCGCCAGCAGCCAAGACTACGGGACAGGAACAAACAATGAG.